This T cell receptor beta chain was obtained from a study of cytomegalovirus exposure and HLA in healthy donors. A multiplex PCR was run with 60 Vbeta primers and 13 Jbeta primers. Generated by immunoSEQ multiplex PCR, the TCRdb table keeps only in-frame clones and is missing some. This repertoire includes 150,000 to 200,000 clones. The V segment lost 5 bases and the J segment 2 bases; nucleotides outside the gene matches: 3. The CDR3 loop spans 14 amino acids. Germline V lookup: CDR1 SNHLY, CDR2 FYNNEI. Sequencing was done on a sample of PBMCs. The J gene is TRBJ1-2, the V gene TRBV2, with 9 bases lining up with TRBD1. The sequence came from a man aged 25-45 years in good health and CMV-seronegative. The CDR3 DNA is TGTGCCAGCAGTCAAACAGGGGGCAACTATGGCTACACCTTC. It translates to CASSQTGGNYGYTF.